The clone carrying this T cell receptor beta chain was observed once. Its matching antigen is unknown. The J segment lost 4 bases and the V segment lost 5 bases, leaving 6 bases of the junction unmatched. The CDR3 runs to 15 residues. Germline loops: CDR1 SEHNR, CDR2 FQNEAQ (reference sequence). The method was immunoSEQ multiplex PCR; TCRdb's version includes in-frame clones alone and lacks a portion of them. The table records about 240,000 clones, 86% of them present only once. The data originate from a study of cytomegalovirus exposure and HLA in healthy donors. Overall study results and limits: Specificity of three CMV-associated chains for CMV antigens was verified in vitro. The listing of roughly 160 TCR beta chains classed them as cytomegalovirus-associated.

The genes are TRBV7-9 and TRBJ1-5; 9 bases match TRBD1. Sequencing was done on a sample of PBMCs. This receptor was taken from a woman aged 25 to 39 in good health and CMV-seropositive. CDR3: CASSQGQGMNQPQHF. Here the CDR3 DNA reads TGTGCCAGCAGCCAGGGACAGGGTATGAATCAGCCCCAGCATTTT. The full variable domain, in which reference TRBV7-9 and TRBJ1-5 provide the parts outside the CDR3, is DTGVSQNPRHKITKRGQNVTFRCDPISEHNRLYWYRQTLGQGPEFLTYFQNEAQLEKSRLLSDRFSAERPKGSFSTLEIQRTEQGDSAMYLCASSQGQGMNQPQHFGDGTRLSIL.